These 17 T cell receptor beta chains share one sample of origin, sequenced in a study of tumor-infiltrating lymphocytes in primary liver carcinoma (dated by TCRdb to about 2017). Blood RNA was extracted from unsorted whole blood using TRIzol reagent, and germline DNA was obtained with the DNeasy Blood & Tissue kit. Instrument used: Illumina HiSeq 2500. Starting from about 500 ng total RNA, TCRbeta-specific cDNA was produced by reverse transcription with a constant-region primer and ProtoScript II reverse transcriptase. TCRbeta libraries were built with three nested multiplex PCR rounds, a slightly modified ARM-PCR procedure. Each of the first two PCR rounds ran for around 11 cycles using multiplex TRBV1-TRBV30 forward primers together with a Cbeta reverse primer. The raw public data were reprocessed by TCRdb itself: fastp quality trimming at Q25, MiXCR clonotype calling, in-frame beta chains only. Rows with a matching CDR3 protein are joined into one entry that keeps the most common DNA and genes. This sample lists approximately 320,000 distinct CDR3 sequences; around three fifths were detected once. The biggest ten clones account for more than 15% of the sample.

The sequencing input was peripheral blood. The receptors here all came from a woman younger than 45 with primary liver carcinoma and hepatitis B virus infection.

The chain joins TRBV12-3 or TRBV12-4 to TRBJ2-7, with D uncertain. There are 14 residues in the CDR3. V lost 1 base and J 6 bases, leaving 13 bases between the germline ends. This chain's CDR3 is CASSLENASREQYF. CDR3 DNA: TGTGCCAGCAGTTTAGAGAACGCTTCTCGCGAGCAGTACTTC.

A word on this clonotype: The junction shows a germline mismatch at one end, possibly a read error. The rearrangement joins TRBV14 to TRBJ2-1, with a weak D call TRBD2 (6 bases). The CDR3 loop spans 13 amino acids. Germline CDR1 and CDR2: SGHDN and FVKESK. The CDR3 bases are TGTGACAGCAGCCAAGGCTTAGCGGATGAGCAGTTCTTC. Its translation is CDSSQGLADEQFF.

Note on this clonotype: The junction shows a germline mismatch at one end, possibly a read error. This rearrangement joins TRBV6-5 to TRBJ2-1; D may be TRBD2 (6 bases). CDR1 and CDR2 from the germline V gene are MNHEY and SVGAGI. CDR3 length equals 15 residues. CDR3 sequence: CASSYSIGGNNERFF. The CDR3 DNA sequence: TGTGCCAGCAGTTACTCGATCGGGGGAAACAATGAGCGGTTCTTC.

The chain combines TRBV6-1 with TRBJ2-5; a possible D gene is TRBD2 (6 bases). The V and J ends lost 5 bases and 1 base respectively, with 20 bases between them. Germline loops: CDR1 MNHNS, CDR2 SASEGT. CDR3 length equals 17 residues. Here the CDR3 reads CASSYTPGLRRQETQYF. CDR3 bases: TGTGCCAGCAGTTACACCCCGGGACTTCGTCGCCAAGAGACCCAGTACTTC.

At least ten counts were recorded for this clonotype. The chain combines TRBV29-1 with TRBJ2-5; perhaps TRBD2 as D (6 bases). Trimming removed 0 bases from V and 7 bases from J, with 15 bases in between. Germline V lookup: CDR1 SQVTM, CDR2 ANQGSEA. The CDR3 extends over 14 amino acids. The CDR3 loop reads CSVEDRAGKGTQYF. CDR3 coding DNA: TGCAGCGTTGAAGATCGCGCGGGGAAGGGGACCCAGTACTTC.

J is TRBJ2-1 and V is TRBV5-1; D is undetermined. Trimming shortened V by 3 bases and J by 13 bases, and 20 bases separated the two germline ends. Germline V lookup: CDR1 SGHRS, CDR2 YFSETQ. The CDR3 is 14 residues long. As DNA, the CDR3 is TGCGCCAGCAGCTCCTCGACCACTACCCATAACCAGTTCTTC. Protein sequence: CASSSSTTTHNQFF.

As for this clonotype: A much larger clone is a single base away; this may be a read error. V is TRBV29-1 and J is TRBJ2-7; D not certain. Germline loops: CDR1 SQVTM, CDR2 ANQGSEA. The length of the CDR3 is 13 residues. The CDR3 sequence is CSVQRTNSYGQYF. As DNA, the CDR3 is TGCAGCGTTCAGCGAACCAACTCCTACGGGCAGTACTTC.

The V call is TRBV5-6, the J call TRBJ2-1; D might be TRBD1 (5 bases). This CDR3 has 16 residues. Looked up from germline, CDR1 is SGHDT and CDR2 is YYEEEE. V lost 7 bases and J lost 9, with 26 bases in between. The CDR3 DNA is TGTGCCAGCCGAAGGTCAGTAGGGGTAGTCCCTAGTGAGCAGTTCTTC. It specifies CASRRSVGVVPSEQFF.

The chain combines TRBV12-3 or TRBV12-4 with TRBJ2-7, with D perhaps matching TRBD1 or TRBD2 (6 bases each). The CDR3 runs to 14 residues. CDR3 amino acids: CTCSLAQGTGGQYF. CDR3 in DNA: TGTACCTGCAGTTTAGCCCAGGGTACCGGGGGCCAGTACTTC.

This chain uses TRBV6-2 or TRBV6-3 with TRBJ2-7; D possibly corresponds to TRBD2 (6 bases). Germline V gene data show CDR1 as MNHEY and CDR2 as SVGEGT. The CDR3 runs to 17 residues. Deletions cut 5 bases from V and 7 bases from J, with 27 bases between. The DNA of the CDR3 is TGTGCCAGCAGTCAGCAACTTTGGCAGGGTAAGGACTATGAGCAGTACTTC. Its translation is CASSQQLWQGKDYEQYF.

This clonotype was counted many times. This chain uses TRBV4-1 with TRBJ2-7; no clear D. The CDR3 is made up of 14 amino acids. The germline V gene encodes CDR1 MGHRA and CDR2 YSYEKL. V was cut by 0 bases and J by 1 base, with 7 bases left in between. CDR3 DNA: TGCGCCAGCAGCCAAGATGTACAGTCCTACGAGCAGTACTTC. This codes for CASSQDVQSYEQYF.

On this clonotype itself: This sequence may be a read error, since a much larger clone differs from it by one base. This sequence joins TRBV29-1 and TRBJ2-7; no reliable D call. The V gene's germline CDR1 is SQVTM and CDR2 ANQGSEA. Trimming removed 4 bases at V and 3 bases at J, with 16 bases between. The CDR3 loop spans 14 amino acids. Here the CDR3 DNA reads TGCAGCGTTGTCCAGATCTTACGGTTCTACGAGCAGTACTTC. Residues: CSVVQILRFYEQYF.

Concerning this clonotype: At one end the junction does not follow the germline gene, possibly because of a read error. The chain links TRBV11-2 to TRBJ2-7, with a possible D match to TRBD2 (6 bases). This CDR3 region has 15 residues. Germline CDR1 is SGHAT and CDR2 is FQNNGV. The CDR3, as DNA: TGTGCCAGTAGTAGACTAGATAGGGGCTCCTACGAGCGGTACTTC. The encoded protein is CASSRLDRGSYERYF.

This clonotype was observed a handful of times. A read error is possible here, since a much larger clone lies one base away. The V call is TRBV6-2 or TRBV6-3, the J call TRBJ2-7; 9 nucleotides align to TRBD2. CDR3 length: 13 residues. Germline CDR1 is MNHEY and CDR2 is SVGEGT. The CDR3 loop reads CASRGLARGERYF. The CDR3 region has the DNA TGTGCCAGCAGGGGACTAGCTCGTGGCGAGCGGTACTTC.

Concerning this clonotype itself: This may come from a read error, since a much larger clone is one base off. The chain joins TRBV6-1 to TRBJ1-1, with TRBD1 matching over 11 bases. V lost 7 bases and J lost 2; bases outside the gene matches: 9. Germline lookup yields CDR1 MNHNS and CDR2 SASEGT. CDR3 length: 16 amino acids. CDR3 bases: TGTGCCAGCACCAGCCTCGGGACAGGGGGAAACACTGAAGCTTTCTTT. Residues: CASTSLGTGGNTEAFF.

In this sample, this clonotype turned up once. A read error may account for a junction end that differs from germline. The rearrangement links TRBV6-2 or TRBV6-3 to TRBJ1-2; D call uncertain. Looked up from germline, CDR1 is MNHEY and CDR2 is SVGEGT. This CDR3 has 17 amino acids. The CDR3: CANSYSKGLGSPYGYTF. For the CDR3, the DNA is TGTGCCAACAGTTACTCGAAGGGTCTCGGCAGCCCCTATGGCTACACCTTC.

The genes are TRBV6-6 and TRBJ2-7, with 11 bases fitting TRBD2. V shed 2 bases, J shed 2 bases, and the junction held 14 bases outside the gene matches. Germline CDR1 MNHNY, CDR2 SVGAGI (reference sequence). This CDR3 comprises 19 residues. The CDR3 DNA reads TGTGCCAGCAGTTACACCGAATCGAGCACTAGCGGGAGCCCCTACGAGCAGTACTTC. Amino acid sequence: CASSYTESSTSGSPYEQYF.